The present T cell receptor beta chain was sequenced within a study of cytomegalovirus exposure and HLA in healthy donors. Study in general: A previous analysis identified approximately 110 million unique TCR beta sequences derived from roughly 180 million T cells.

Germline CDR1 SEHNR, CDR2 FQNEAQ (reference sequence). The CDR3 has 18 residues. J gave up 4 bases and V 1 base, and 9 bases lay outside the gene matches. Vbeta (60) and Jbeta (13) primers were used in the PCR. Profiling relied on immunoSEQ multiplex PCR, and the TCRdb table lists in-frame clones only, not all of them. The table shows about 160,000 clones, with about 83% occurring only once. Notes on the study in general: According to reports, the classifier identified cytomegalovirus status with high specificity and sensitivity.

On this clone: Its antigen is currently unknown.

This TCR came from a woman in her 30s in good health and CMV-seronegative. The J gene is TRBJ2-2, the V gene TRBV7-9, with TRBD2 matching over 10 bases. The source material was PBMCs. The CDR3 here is CASSLGTSGWGRTGELFF. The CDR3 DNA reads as TGTGCCAGCAGCTTAGGGACTAGCGGCTGGGGCCGCACCGGGGAGCTGTTTTTT.